The 28 T cell receptor beta chains in this list originate from one sample, sequenced in a study of blood T cell repertoires in COVID-19. This table comes from immunoSEQ multiplex PCR, and its TCRdb copy is limited to in-frame clones, with some not included. Here the sample spans about 74,000 clones, 60% to 85% being singletons. The specimen sequenced was peripheral blood. The receptor set was obtained from a man in his 70s with acute or convalescent COVID-19.

The CDR3 loop is CASSLGGQSAQNQPQHF. The CDR3 nucleotides read TGTGCCAGCAGTTTAGGGGGCCAGTCCGCCCAGAATCAGCCCCAGCATTTT. The gene calls are TRBV28 and TRBJ1-5; a possible D gene is TRBD1 (6 bases). From germline, CDR1 is MDHEN and CDR2 SYDVKM. CDR3 length: 17 residues. The V end was cut by 2 bases, the J end by 4 bases, with 18 bases between.

To note about this clone: Other nucleotide sequences in the sample specify the same CDR3. The gene calls are TRBV18 and TRBJ2-5, with a weak D call TRBD2 (6 bases). This CDR3 contains 14 residues. Germline V lookup: CDR1 KGHSH, CDR2 LQKENI. V was trimmed by 0 bases and J by 1 base, leaving 6 bases between them. In DNA form, the CDR3 reads TGTGCCAGCTCACCACCGGGACTCCAAGAGACCCAGTACTTC. Protein: CASSPPGLQETQYF. The whole variable domain, remainder taken from reference TRBV18 and TRBJ2-5, is NAGVMQNPRHLVRRRGQEARLRCSPMKGHSHVYWYRQLPEEGLKFMVYLQKENIIDESGMPKERFSAEFPKEGPSILRIQQVVRGDSAAYFCASSPPGLQETQYFGPGTRLLVL.

The rearrangement joins TRBV29-1 to TRBJ2-2; D remains ambiguous. V was shortened by 4 bases and J by 3 bases, with 3 bases between the two germline ends. Germline V gene data show CDR1 as SQVTM and CDR2 as ANQGSEA. There are 11 residues in the CDR3. CDR3 sequence: CSVADTGELFF. The CDR3 nucleotides read TGCAGCGTTGCGGACACCGGGGAGCTGTTTTTT.

This chain connects TRBV27 to TRBJ2-3, with D maybe TRBD1 (6 bases). CDR3 size: 15 residues. CDR1 is MNHEY and CDR2 is SMNVEV in the germline V gene (reference sequence). V lost 4 bases to trimming and J lost 5 bases, with 16 bases between them. The chain's CDR3 is CASSSSRLQGDTQYF. In DNA, the CDR3 is TGTGCCAGCAGTTCGTCCCGCCTACAGGGAGATACGCAGTATTTT.

The J gene is TRBJ1-1, the V gene TRBV6-5, with D possibly matching TRBD1 (6 bases). The V and J ends lost 8 bases and 6 bases respectively, with 10 bases between them. Germline values: CDR1 MNHEY, CDR2 SVGAGI. The length of the CDR3 is 11 residues. CDR3 nucleotide sequence: TGTGCCAGCGGGGGCGTATCTGAAGCTTTCTTT. Translated, it gives CASGGVSEAFF.

The chain has TRBV7-9 and TRBJ1-1; possible D gene TRBD1, 5 bases. The CDR3 extends over 13 amino acids. Germline lookup yields CDR1 SEHNR and CDR2 FQNEAQ (reference sequence). Deletions cut 3 bases from V and 5 bases from J, with 10 bases between. CDR3 in DNA: TGTGCCAGCAGCTTGGACGGGGGGACTGAAGCTTTCTTT. Its translation: CASSLDGGTEAFF.

The chain employs TRBV3-1 (or the pseudogene TRBV3-2) and TRBJ1-2; D remains ambiguous. Germline CDR1 LGHDT, CDR2 YNNKEL (reference sequence). The V end was cut by 0 bases, the J end by 3 bases, with 5 bases between. This CDR3 contains 13 residues. CDR3: CASSQDRDYGYTF. In DNA, the CDR3 is TGTGCCAGCAGCCAAGACCGAGACTATGGCTACACCTTC.

CDR3 coding DNA: TGCGCCAGCAGCCCGGGACAGGGAGGAACTGAAGCTTTCTTT. It specifies CASSPGQGGTEAFF. The chain employs TRBV5-1 and TRBJ1-1; 9 bases map to TRBD1. The CDR3 is made up of 14 amino acids. The germline gives CDR1 SGHRS, CDR2 YFSETQ. With V trimmed by 4 bases and J by 5 bases, 6 bases remained unmatched.

The gene calls are TRBV5-1 and TRBJ2-3, with 15 bases lining up with TRBD2. Germline V gene lookup returns CDR1 SGHRS and CDR2 YFSETQ. The CDR3 is 18 amino acids. V shed 4 bases and J 4 bases; nucleotides not matched to a gene: 10. The CDR3 loop reads CASSAGTSGRWRADTQYF. DNA for the CDR3: TGCGCCAGCAGCGCAGGGACTAGCGGGAGGTGGAGGGCAGATACGCAGTATTTT. The variable domain in full, completed from reference TRBV5-1 and TRBJ2-3, reads KAGVTQTPRYLIKTRGQQVTLSCSPISGHRSVSWYQQTPGQGLQFLFEYFSETQRNKGNFPGRFSGRQFSNSRSEMNVSTLELGDSALYLCASSAGTSGRWRADTQYFGPGTRLTVL.

The rearrangement uses TRBV7-8 and TRBJ2-5; TRBD2 matches 7 bases. CDR3 length: 16 amino acids. Germline CDR1 is SGHVS and CDR2 is FQNEAQ. V lost 0 bases to trimming and J lost 1 base; unmatched junction nucleotides: 5. The CDR3 DNA follows: TGTGCCAGCAGCTTAGCGGGCGGGGGAGTCCAAGAGACCCAGTACTTC. Its translation: CASSLAGGGVQETQYF.

The V and J genes are TRBV11-1 and TRBJ2-2; D gene unclear. The CDR3 has 15 residues. Germline assignment: CDR1 SGHAT and CDR2 FQDESV (reference sequence). Trimming took off 5 bases at V and 0 bases at J, with 10 bases between the two ends. This chain's CDR3 is CASSPRSPNTGELFF. CDR3 in DNA: TGTGCCAGCAGCCCTAGGAGTCCGAACACCGGGGAGCTGTTTTTT.

The chain employs TRBV19 and TRBJ2-7; possibly TRBD1 for D (6 bases). The CDR3 length is 16 residues. V was trimmed by 7 bases and J by 1 base, leaving 20 bases between them. The germline V gene has CDR1 LNHDA and CDR2 SQIVND (reference sequence). DNA of the CDR3: TGTGCCAGTAACCCGACTGGGGACACAAGATCCTACGAGCAGTACTTC. Translation gives CASNPTGDTRSYEQYF.

The genes are TRBV7-3 and TRBJ2-1; 14 nucleotides align to TRBD2. From germline, CDR1 is SGHTA and CDR2 FQGTGA. This CDR3 comprises 16 residues. J was trimmed by 8 bases and V by 3 bases; bases with no gene match: 6. The CDR3 is CASSFSGLAGEDEQFF. CDR3 in DNA: TGTGCCAGCAGCTTCTCGGGACTAGCGGGAGAAGATGAGCAGTTCTTC.

The V and J genes are TRBV3-1 (or the pseudogene TRBV3-2) and TRBJ2-7, with D perhaps TRBD1 (6 bases). The germline V gene encodes CDR1 LGHDT and CDR2 YNNKEL (reference sequence). Between the trimmed V and J ends, which lost 0 bases and 4 bases, there was a span of 10 bases. The CDR3 covers 14 residues. In DNA, the CDR3 is TGTGCCAGCAGCCAAGACAGGGGATGGTACGAGCAGTACTTC. Residues: CASSQDRGWYEQYF.

J is TRBJ2-1 and V is TRBV13; D may be TRBD2 (5 bases). V dropped 5 bases and J dropped 0 bases, with 14 bases sitting between them. CDR1 is PRHDT, CDR2 FYEKMQ, per germline (reference sequence). The CDR3 runs to 16 residues. The DNA of the CDR3 is TGTGCCAGCAGCCGTCCCAGCGGTAGCTCCTACAATGAGCAGTTCTTC. Translated: CASSRPSGSSYNEQFF.

This clone was recorded a few times. The V call is TRBV5-6, the J call TRBJ2-7; 12 nucleotides agree with TRBD2. J was trimmed by 3 bases and V by 7 bases; bases with no gene match: 14. The CDR3 extends over 17 amino acids. Germline values: CDR1 SGHDT, CDR2 YYEEEE. This chain's CDR3 is CASGSRPRLAGVYEQYF. CDR3 sequence (DNA): TGTGCCAGCGGATCCCGCCCTCGACTAGCGGGGGTCTACGAGCAGTACTTC.

The J gene is TRBJ2-5, the V gene TRBV29-1; 12 bases are shared with TRBD2. The CDR3 has 14 residues. Germline V gene data show CDR1 as SQVTM and CDR2 as ANQGSEA. V gave up 4 bases and J gave up 4 bases; unmatched junction bases: 4. The CDR3 loop reads CSVGLAGASETQYF. CDR3 DNA sequence: TGCAGCGTTGGACTAGCGGGAGCCTCAGAGACCCAGTACTTC.

This clone was seen a few times. This sequence joins TRBV10-3 and TRBJ1-5, with 12 bases aligning to TRBD1. The CDR3 loop spans 17 amino acids. From germline, CDR1 is ENHRY and CDR2 SYGVKD. Unmatched junction bases numbered 6, after V lost 1 base and J lost 5 bases. Here the CDR3 reads CAISELPGQGADQPQHF. The CDR3 region has the DNA TGTGCCATCAGTGAGTTGCCGGGACAGGGGGCGGATCAGCCCCAGCATTTT.

V and J are TRBV18 and TRBJ1-1, with D perhaps matching TRBD1 (6 bases). CDR1 and CDR2 (germline): KGHSH, LQKENI. This CDR3 spans 13 amino acids. The V end lost 3 bases, the J end lost 11 bases, and 16 bases lay between the germline ends. CDR3 DNA sequence: TGTGCCAGCTCACCCCCACAGGGTTTGTGGGCTTTCTTT. It encodes CASSPPQGLWAFF.

The chain links TRBV24-1 to TRBJ2-3; 12 positions agree with TRBD2. Trimming removed 4 bases from V and 2 bases from J; junction bases left unmatched: 6. This CDR3 region has 17 residues. CDR1 and CDR2 (germline): KGHDR, SFDVKD. Here the CDR3 reads CATSEPWTSGDTDTQYF. CDR3 in DNA: TGTGCCACCAGTGAACCCTGGACTAGCGGGGACACAGATACGCAGTATTTT.

The chain recombines TRBV5-1 with TRBJ2-3; D call uncertain. V gave up 0 bases and J gave up 4 bases, with 6 bases separating them. The CDR3 covers 13 residues. The germline V gene encodes CDR1 SGHRS and CDR2 YFSETQ. CDR3 amino acids: CASSLGASDTQYF. In nucleotides, the CDR3 is TGCGCCAGCAGCTTGGGGGCCTCAGATACGCAGTATTTT.

The chain is built from TRBV21-1 and TRBJ1-1; the table's D call of TRBD1 was not tested on the DNA. TRBV21-1 corresponds to a pseudogene. CDR3 length: 15 amino acids. The CDR3 loop reads CASSHHRGSNTEAFF. For the CDR3, the DNA is TGTGCCAGCAGCCACCACAGGGGATCGAACACTGAAGCTTTCTTT.

The chain has TRBV7-9 and TRBJ1-2; D unclear. The germline V and J ends were trimmed by 3 bases and 3 bases, with 8 bases remaining between them. CDR1 is SEHNR and CDR2 is FQNEAQ in the germline V gene (reference sequence). This CDR3 spans 13 amino acids. The CDR3 loop reads CASSLRDYYGYTF. The DNA for the CDR3 is TGTGCCAGCAGCTTGAGGGATTACTATGGCTACACCTTC.

The chain links TRBV19 to TRBJ2-7, with D perhaps matching TRBD2 (5 bases). Trimming shortened V by 3 bases and J by 3 bases, and 12 bases separated the two germline ends. The germline V gene has CDR1 LNHDA and CDR2 SQIVND (reference sequence). This CDR3 is 14 amino acids long. The CDR3 protein is CASSIDYQDYEQYF. In DNA, the CDR3 is TGTGCCAGTAGTATTGACTACCAGGACTACGAGCAGTACTTC.

The gene calls are TRBV6-2 or TRBV6-3 and TRBJ1-5, with D maybe TRBD1 (6 bases). With 4 bases removed from V and 0 bases from J, the gap between germline ends came to 16 bases. CDR1 MNHEY and CDR2 SVGEGT come from the germline V gene. The CDR3 sequence is 17 residues long. CDR3 in amino acids: CASSFEEAGDSNQPQHF. The CDR3 coding sequence is TGTGCCAGCAGTTTCGAAGAGGCAGGGGATAGCAATCAGCCCCAGCATTTT.

The chain has TRBV11-2 and TRBJ2-2; D may be TRBD1 (6 bases). The ends were cut back, 3 bases at V and 3 bases at J, with 14 bases in the middle. Germline V gene data show CDR1 as SGHAT and CDR2 as FQNNGV. This CDR3 contains 16 residues. The CDR3 loop reads CASSFGDRPYTGELFF. The CDR3 nucleotides read TGTGCCAGCAGCTTCGGAGACAGGCCCTACACCGGGGAGCTGTTTTTT.

This clone showed up just once. The chain couples TRBV15 to TRBJ2-2, with 13 bases lining up with TRBD2. The germline gives CDR1 LNHNV, CDR2 YYDKDF (reference sequence). With 6 bases clipped from V and 5 bases from J, the junction kept 12 bases outside the gene matches. The CDR3 is 18 residues long. The chain's CDR3 is CATRLLAGGPRWTGELFF. CDR3 sequence (DNA): TGTGCCACCAGGCTACTAGCGGGAGGGCCAAGGTGGACCGGGGAGCTGTTTTTT.

The V and J genes are TRBV7-8 and TRBJ1-1; 9 bases match TRBD1. This CDR3 has 13 amino acids. V was clipped by 1 base and J by 8 bases; unmatched bases: 2. CDR1 is SGHVS and CDR2 is FQNEAQ in the germline V gene. The DNA for the CDR3 is TGTGCCAGCAGCTTAGACGGACAGGGGGAAGCTTTCTTT. Residues: CASSLDGQGEAFF.